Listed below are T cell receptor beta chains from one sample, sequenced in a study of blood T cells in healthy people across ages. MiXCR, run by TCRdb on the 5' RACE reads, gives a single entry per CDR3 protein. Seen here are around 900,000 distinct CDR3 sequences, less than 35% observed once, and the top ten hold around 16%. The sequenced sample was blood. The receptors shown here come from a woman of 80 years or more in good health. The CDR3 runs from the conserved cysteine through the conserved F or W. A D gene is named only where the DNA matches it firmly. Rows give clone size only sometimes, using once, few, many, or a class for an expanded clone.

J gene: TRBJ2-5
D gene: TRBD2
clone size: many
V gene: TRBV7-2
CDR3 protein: CASSLAGRGETQYF
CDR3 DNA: TGTGCCAGCAGCTTAGCGGGGAGGGGTGAGACCCAGTACTTC

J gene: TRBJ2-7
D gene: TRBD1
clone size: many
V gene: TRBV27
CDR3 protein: CASSPGAQGVTYEQYF
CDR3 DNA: TGTGCCAGCAGTCCAGGAGCACAGGGGGTCACCTACGAGCAGTACTTC

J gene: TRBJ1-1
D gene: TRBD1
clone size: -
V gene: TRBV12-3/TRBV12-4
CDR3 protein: CASSPRQGVNTEAFF
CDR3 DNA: TGTGCCAGCAGTCCGCGACAGGGGGTGAACACTGAAGCTTTCTTT

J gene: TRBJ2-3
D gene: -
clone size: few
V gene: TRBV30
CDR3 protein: CAWSVRRGKPSSTDTQYF
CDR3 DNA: TGTGCCTGGAGTGTACGACGGGGGAAGCCCTCTAGCACAGATACGCAGTATTTT

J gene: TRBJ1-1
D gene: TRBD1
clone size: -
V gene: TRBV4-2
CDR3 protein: CASSQESTGVGTEAFF
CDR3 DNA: TGTGCCAGCAGCCAAGAAAGTACAGGGGTGGGGACTGAAGCTTTCTTT

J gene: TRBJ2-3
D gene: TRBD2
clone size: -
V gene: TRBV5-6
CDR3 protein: CASSSLLAGGLDTQYF
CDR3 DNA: TGTGCCAGCAGCTCCTTACTAGCGGGGGGGCTAGATACGCAGTATTTT

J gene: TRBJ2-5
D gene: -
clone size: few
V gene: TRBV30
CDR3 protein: CAWSDVRGSQETQYF
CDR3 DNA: TGTGCCTGGAGTGATGTTCGGGGCAGCCAAGAGACCCAGTACTTC

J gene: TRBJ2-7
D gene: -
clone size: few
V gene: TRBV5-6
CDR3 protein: CASSHWGHEQYF
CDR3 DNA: TGTGCCAGCAGCCACTGGGGGCACGAGCAGTACTTC

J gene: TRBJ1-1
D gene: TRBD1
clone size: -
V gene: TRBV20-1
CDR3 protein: CSGSRTGRQAFF
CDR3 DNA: TGCAGTGGGAGCCGGACAGGACGCCAAGCTTTCTTT

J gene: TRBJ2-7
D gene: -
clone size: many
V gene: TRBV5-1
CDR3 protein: CASSFNGGGGYEQYF
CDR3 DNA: TGCGCCAGCAGCTTCAATGGGGGAGGAGGGTACGAGCAGTACTTC

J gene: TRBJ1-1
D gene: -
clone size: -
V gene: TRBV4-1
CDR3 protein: CASSQDPRVAGGNTEAFF
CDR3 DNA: TGCGCCAGCAGCCAAGATCCGCGCGTGGCAGGAGGGAACACTGAAGCTTTCTTT